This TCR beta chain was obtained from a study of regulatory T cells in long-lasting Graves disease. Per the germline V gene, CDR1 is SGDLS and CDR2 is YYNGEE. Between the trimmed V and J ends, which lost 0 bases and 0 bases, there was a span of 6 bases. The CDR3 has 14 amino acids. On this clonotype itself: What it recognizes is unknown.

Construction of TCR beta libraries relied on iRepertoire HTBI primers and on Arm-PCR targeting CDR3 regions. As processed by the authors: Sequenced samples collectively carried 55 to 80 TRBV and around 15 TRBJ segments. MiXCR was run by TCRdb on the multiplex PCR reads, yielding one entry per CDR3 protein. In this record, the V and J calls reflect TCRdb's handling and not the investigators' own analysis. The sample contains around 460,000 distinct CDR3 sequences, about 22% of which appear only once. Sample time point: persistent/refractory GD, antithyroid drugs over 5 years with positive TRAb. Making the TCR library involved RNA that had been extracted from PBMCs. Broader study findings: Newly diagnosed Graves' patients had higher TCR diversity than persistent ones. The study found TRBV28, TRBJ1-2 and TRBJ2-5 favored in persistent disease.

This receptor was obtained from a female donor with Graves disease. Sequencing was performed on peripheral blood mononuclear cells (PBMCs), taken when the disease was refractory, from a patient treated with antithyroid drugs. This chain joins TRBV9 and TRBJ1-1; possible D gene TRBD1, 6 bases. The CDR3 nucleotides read TGTGCCAGCAGCGTAGAGGGGGTGAACACTGAAGCTTTCTTT. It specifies CASSVEGVNTEAFF.